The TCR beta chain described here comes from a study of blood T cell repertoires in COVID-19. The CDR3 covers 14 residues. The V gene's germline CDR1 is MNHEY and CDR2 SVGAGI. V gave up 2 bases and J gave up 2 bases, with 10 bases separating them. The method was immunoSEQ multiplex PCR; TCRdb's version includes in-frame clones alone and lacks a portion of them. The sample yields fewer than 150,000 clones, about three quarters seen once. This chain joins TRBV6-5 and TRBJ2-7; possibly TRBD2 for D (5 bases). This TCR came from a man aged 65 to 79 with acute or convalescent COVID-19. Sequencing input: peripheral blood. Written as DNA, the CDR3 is TGTGCCAGCAGTTACAGTTCGGGAACCTACGAGCAGTACTTC. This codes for CASSYSSGTYEQYF.